These T cell receptor beta chains were read from a single sample in a study of identical twins. TCRdb analysed the 5' RACE reads with MiXCR anew, one entry per CDR3 protein. The sample shows about 220,000 distinct CDR3 sequences, around 8% of them seen only once. The sample was also linked to a second study, of yellow fever vaccine responses in identical twins.

The sequencing input was memory (CD45RO+) T cells sorted from blood. Every receptor here comes from a woman between 18 and 29 years old in good health. The CDR3 runs from the conserved cysteine through the conserved F or W. The D gene is left open where the match is weak. Clone size is given for some rows only: seen once, a few or many times, or a class if the clone is expanded.

d_call	v_call	cdr3_length	clone_size	j_call	cdr3_nt	cdr3_aa
TRBD1	TRBV9	15	.	TRBJ1-2	TGTGCCAGCAGCCCTAGCCGGACAGGGTTCTATGGCTACACCTTC	CASSPSRTGFYGYTF
.	TRBV6-2/TRBV6-3	15	.	TRBJ2-7	TGTGCCAGCAGTTACGACCTGACAGGTTCCTACGAGCAGTACTTC	CASSYDLTGSYEQYF
.	TRBV7-9	14	few	TRBJ1-2	TGTGCCAGCAGCTTGGGCAGCACTAACTATGGCTACACCTTC	CASSLGSTNYGYTF
TRBD1	TRBV28	13	.	TRBJ2-5	TGTGCCAGCAGTACAGGGGGCATAGAGACCCAGTACTTC	CASSTGGIETQYF
TRBD1	TRBV10-3	16	.	TRBJ1-3	TGTGCCATCAGATCGGGACAGGGGAAGGTTGGAAACACCATATATTTT	CAIRSGQGKVGNTIYF
.	TRBV20-1	14	few	TRBJ2-2	TGCAGTGCTAGTCTTGTTGGGTCGACCGGGGAGCTGTTTTTT	CSASLVGSTGELFF
.	TRBV7-9	15	many	TRBJ2-1	TGTGCCAGCAGCTCGGCCCTGTCCCCTTTGGATGAGCAGTTCTTC	CASSSALSPLDEQFF
.	TRBV18	12	.	TRBJ2-7	TGTGCCAGCTCACAGCAACTAGGCGAGCAGTACTTC	CASSQQLGEQYF
TRBD1	TRBV29-1	12	many	TRBJ1-4	TGCAGCGGCAACAGGGGAGACGAAAAACTGTTTTTT	CSGNRGDEKLFF
TRBD1	TRBV3-1	16	.	TRBJ1-1	TGTGCCAGCAGCCAATTACGGACAGGGAGAGGAACTGAAGCTTTCTTT	CASSQLRTGRGTEAFF
.	TRBV27	15	many	TRBJ2-2	TGTGCCAGCAGTCAGTTGTTTACTAACACCGGGGAGCTGTTTTTT	CASSQLFTNTGELFF
.	TRBV29-1	13	many	TRBJ1-1	TGCAGCGTTGCAGAGGGTATGAACACTGAAGCTTTCTTT	CSVAEGMNTEAFF
.	TRBV9	15	many	TRBJ2-3	TGTGCCAGCAGCGTTATGGGGGAAAGGACAGATACGCAGTATTTT	CASSVMGERTDTQYF
TRBD2	TRBV5-6	14	few	TRBJ2-7	TGTGCCAGCATTCCACGGGGGGGCAGCCACGAGCAGTACTTC	CASIPRGGSHEQYF
.	TRBV11-2	15	many	TRBJ2-3	TGTGCCAGCAGCGAGAGCAGTGGGCGCACAGATACGCAGTATTTT	CASSESSGRTDTQYF
TRBD2	TRBV5-1	15	many	TRBJ2-3	TGCGCCAGCAGCTTGACGGGGGGTGGCACAGATACGCAGTATTTT	CASSLTGGGTDTQYF
TRBD2	TRBV19	15	.	TRBJ2-1	TGTGCCAGTAGGGGGGAGCGGGGGGGCCGTAGTGAGCAGTTCTTC	CASRGERGGRSEQFF
.	TRBV18	15	.	TRBJ2-1	TGTGCCAGCTCACCCCCTGACTCCCGGGCCAATGAGCAGTTCTTC	CASSPPDSRANEQFF
.	TRBV11-3	12	many	TRBJ2-3	TGTGCCAGCAGCTTAGCCTCAGATACGCAGTATTTT	CASSLASDTQYF
TRBD2	TRBV11-2	18	.	TRBJ2-2	TGTGCCAGCAGCAGTCCCGGCGGGAGGGCCTGGAACACCGGGGAGCTGTTTTTT	CASSSPGGRAWNTGELFF
TRBD1	TRBV18	17	few	TRBJ2-7	TGTGCCAGCTCACCACCGATTGGGACAGGCGACTCCTACGAGCAGTACTTC	CASSPPIGTGDSYEQYF
.	TRBV20-1	14	.	TRBJ1-6	TGCAGTGCCGGACGGGACACCCCAAATTCACCCCTCCACTTT	CSAGRDTPNSPLHF
.	TRBV5-4	18	many	TRBJ2-6	TGTGCCAGCAGCACATGGAGCGGGCAGACCTCTGGGGCCAACGTCCTGACTTTC	CASSTWSGQTSGANVLTF
.	TRBV20-1	11	many	TRBJ2-7	TGCAGTGCTAGGATTTCCTACGAGCAGTACTTC	CSARISYEQYF
.	TRBV5-6	12	few	TRBJ2-4	TGTGCCAGCAGCACGGACAAAAACATTCAGTACTTC	CASSTDKNIQYF
.	TRBV12-3/TRBV12-4	14	many	TRBJ1-1	TGTGCCAGCGGGTGGGGTAACCTGAACACTGAAGCTTTCTTT	CASGWGNLNTEAFF
TRBD1	TRBV19	14	few	TRBJ2-3	TGTGCCAGTGCCGGGACAGCTGTCACAGATACGCAGTATTTT	CASAGTAVTDTQYF
TRBD2	TRBV6-5	15	few	TRBJ2-7	TGTGCCAGCAGGTATACTAGCGGAAGCTCCTACGAGCAGTACTTC	CASRYTSGSSYEQYF
.	TRBV7-2	13	few	TRBJ1-1	TGTGCCAGCAGCTTTCAGAGGGACACTGAAGCTTTCTTT	CASSFQRDTEAFF
TRBD2	TRBV7-9	14	many	TRBJ2-1	TGTGCCAGCAGCTGGAGCGGGAGTCCCGATGAGCAGTTCTTC	CASSWSGSPDEQFF
.	TRBV4-1	15	few	TRBJ2-3	TGCGCCAGCAGCCAAGCGAGAGGGAGGCTCGATACGCAGTATTTT	CASSQARGRLDTQYF
.	TRBV28	12	.	TRBJ1-5	TGTGCCAGCACCGAAGGAGATCAGCCCCAGCATTTT	CASTEGDQPQHF
TRBD1	TRBV15	15	few	TRBJ2-7	TGTGCCACCAGCAGAGAGCGGACAGGGACCTACGAGCAGTACTTC	CATSRERTGTYEQYF
.	TRBV7-9	15	many	TRBJ2-3	TGTGCCAGCAGCGAATTGGCCGGGGGAGCAGATACGCAGTATTTT	CASSELAGGADTQYF
.	TRBV21-1	16	few	TRBJ1-2	TGTGCCAGCAGCAAAGAAGTGGCAGGGCATAACTATGGCTACACCTTC	CASSKEVAGHNYGYTF
TRBD2	TRBV5-4	17	.	TRBJ2-1	TGTGCCAGCAGCCACGGGTCTGGCGGGGGACTCTACAATGAGCAGTTCTTC	CASSHGSGGGLYNEQFF
.	TRBV6-6	13	few	TRBJ1-3	TGTGCCAGCACTCCCGGAGGGGGAGTCACCATATATTTT	CASTPGGGVTIYF
.	TRBV2	13	.	TRBJ2-7	TGTGCCAGCAGCCCCGGGACACGCTACGAGCAGTACTTC	CASSPGTRYEQYF
TRBD1	TRBV3-1	17	few	TRBJ2-6	TGTGCCAGCAGCCAAGTTTCGAGGGGGCGAGGGGCCAACGTCCTGACTTTC	CASSQVSRGRGANVLTF
.	TRBV9	16	.	TRBJ2-3	TGTGCCAGCAGCGTACGGTGGACAGCTAACACAGATACGCAGTATTTT	CASSVRWTANTDTQYF
TRBD2	TRBV24-1	14	.	TRBJ2-1	TGTGCCACCAGTACTGGCGGGGGGTACAATGAGCAGTTCTTC	CATSTGGGYNEQFF
.	TRBV6-4	13	few	TRBJ2-3	TGTGCCAGCAGGGGGGGCTCCACAGATACGCAGTATTTT	CASRGGSTDTQYF
.	TRBV6-1	14	many	TRBJ2-7	TGTGCCAGCAGTGCCAGGGTGAGCTCCTACGAGCAGTACTTC	CASSARVSSYEQYF
.	TRBV7-2	14	few	TRBJ2-5	TGTGCCAGCAGCTTAGTTGAGGGGAAAGAGACCCAGTACTTC	CASSLVEGKETQYF
.	TRBV7-2	15	.	TRBJ1-1	TGTGCCAGCAGCTTAACGACAGTAATGAACACTGAAGCTTTCTTT	CASSLTTVMNTEAFF
.	TRBV7-9	12	.	TRBJ1-6	TGTGCCAGCAGCCGTGATGGGGGACCCCTCCACTTT	CASSRDGGPLHF
TRBD1	TRBV28	14	many	TRBJ2-5	TGTGCCAGCAGCCGAGGGACAGGTCCAGAGACCCAGTACTTC	CASSRGTGPETQYF
.	TRBV12-3/TRBV12-4	14	.	TRBJ1-1	TGTGCCAGCACCGTCCTACAGCTGAACACTGAAGCTTTCTTT	CASTVLQLNTEAFF